This TCR beta chain came from a study of post-analysis software for immune sequencing data. Findings of the study overall: Controls showed significantly higher normalized Chao1 diversity than did multiple sclerosis patients. TRBV5-6, TRBV5-1 and TRBV20-1 were among four to six TRBV segments more frequent in patients than controls. Strong co-clustering by F measure linked samples that shared a preparation batch.

The table lists this clonotype with a few counts. What it binds is unknown. The authors incorporated unique molecular identifiers into the TCR beta cDNA libraries. T cells numbering roughly 0.9 to 10 million yielded cDNA molecules that totaled some 500,000. TCRdb passed the PCR reads through MiXCR, listing each CDR3 protein once. The table includes more than 500,000 distinct CDR3 sequences, less than 40% detected once. Trimming stripped 1 base from V and 5 bases from J, with 9 bases between. CDR1 MDHEN and CDR2 SYDVKM come from the germline V gene. The CDR3 contains 14 residues. The receptor was isolated from a girl under 18 with multiple sclerosis. Material for sequencing was blood. The rearrangement uses TRBV28 and TRBJ1-5, with D uncertain. CDR3 nucleotide sequence: TGTGCCAGCAGTTTATCGCAGACTGATCAGCCCCAGCATTTT. It specifies CASSLSQTDQPQHF.